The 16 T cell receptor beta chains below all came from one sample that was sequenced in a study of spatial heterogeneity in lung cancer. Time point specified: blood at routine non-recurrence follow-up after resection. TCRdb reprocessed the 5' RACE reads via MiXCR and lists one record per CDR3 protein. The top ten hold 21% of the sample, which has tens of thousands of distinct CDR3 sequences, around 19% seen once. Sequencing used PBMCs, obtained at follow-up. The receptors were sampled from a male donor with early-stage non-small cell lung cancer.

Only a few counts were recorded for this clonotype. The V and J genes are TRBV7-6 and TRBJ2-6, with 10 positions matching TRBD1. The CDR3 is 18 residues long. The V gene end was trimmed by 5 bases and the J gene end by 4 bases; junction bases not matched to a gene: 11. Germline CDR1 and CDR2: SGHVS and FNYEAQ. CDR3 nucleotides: TGTGCCAGCAGCCAGCATCCGGGACAGGGGACCGGGGCCAACGTCCTGACTTTC. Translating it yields CASSQHPGQGTGANVLTF.

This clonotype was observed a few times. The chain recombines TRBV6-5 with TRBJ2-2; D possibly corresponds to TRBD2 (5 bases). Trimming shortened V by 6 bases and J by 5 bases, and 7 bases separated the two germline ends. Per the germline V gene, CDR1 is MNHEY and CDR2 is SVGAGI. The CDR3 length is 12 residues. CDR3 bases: TGTGCCAGCAGCCGGGATACCGGGGAGCTGTTTTTT. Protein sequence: CASSRDTGELFF.

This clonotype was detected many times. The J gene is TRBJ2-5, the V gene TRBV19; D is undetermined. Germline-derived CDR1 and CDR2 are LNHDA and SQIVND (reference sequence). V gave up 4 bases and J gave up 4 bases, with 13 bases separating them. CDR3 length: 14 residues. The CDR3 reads CASSKRPMAETQYF. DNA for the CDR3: TGTGCCAGTAGTAAACGACCCATGGCAGAGACCCAGTACTTC.

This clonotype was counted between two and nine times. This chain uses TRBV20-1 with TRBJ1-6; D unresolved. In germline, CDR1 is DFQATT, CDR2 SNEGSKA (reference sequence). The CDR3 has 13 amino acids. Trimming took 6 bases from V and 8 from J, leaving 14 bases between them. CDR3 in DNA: TGCAGTGCAGCAGTAGGGTCAGATTCACCCCTCCACTTT. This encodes CSAAVGSDSPLHF.

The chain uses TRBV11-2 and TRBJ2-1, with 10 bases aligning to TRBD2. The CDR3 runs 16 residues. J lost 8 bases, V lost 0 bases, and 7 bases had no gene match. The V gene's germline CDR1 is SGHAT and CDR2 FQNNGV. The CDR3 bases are TGTGCCAGCAGCTTAGATAAGCGGGGGGGCGTAGATGAGCAGTTCTTC. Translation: CASSLDKRGGVDEQFF. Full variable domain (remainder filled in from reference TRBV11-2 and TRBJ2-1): EAGVAQSPRYKIIEKRQSVAFWCNPISGHATLYWYQQILGQGPKLLIQFQNNGVVDDSQLPKDRFSAERLKGVDSTLKIQPAKLEDSAVYLCASSLDKRGGVDEQFFGPGTRLTVL.

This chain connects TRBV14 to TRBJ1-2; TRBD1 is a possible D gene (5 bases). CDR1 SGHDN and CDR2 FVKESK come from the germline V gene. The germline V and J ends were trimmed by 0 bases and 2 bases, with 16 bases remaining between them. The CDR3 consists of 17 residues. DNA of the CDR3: TGTGCCAGCAGCCAAGACGTGAAGGGACGGACGAACTATGGCTACACCTTC. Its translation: CASSQDVKGRTNYGYTF.

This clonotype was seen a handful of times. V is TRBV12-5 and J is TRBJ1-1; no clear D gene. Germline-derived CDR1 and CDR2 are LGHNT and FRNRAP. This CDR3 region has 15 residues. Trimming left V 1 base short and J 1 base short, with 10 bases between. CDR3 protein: CASGLGAAENTEAFF. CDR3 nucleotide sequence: TGTGCTAGTGGTTTGGGAGCGGCAGAGAACACTGAAGCTTTCTTT.

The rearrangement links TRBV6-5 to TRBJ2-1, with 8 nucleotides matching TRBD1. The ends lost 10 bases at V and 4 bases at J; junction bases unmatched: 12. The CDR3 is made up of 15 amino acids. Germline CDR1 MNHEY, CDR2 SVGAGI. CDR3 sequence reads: CAIRAGTGTYNEQFF. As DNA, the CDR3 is TGTGCCATCCGGGCGGGGACAGGAACATACAATGAGCAGTTCTTC.

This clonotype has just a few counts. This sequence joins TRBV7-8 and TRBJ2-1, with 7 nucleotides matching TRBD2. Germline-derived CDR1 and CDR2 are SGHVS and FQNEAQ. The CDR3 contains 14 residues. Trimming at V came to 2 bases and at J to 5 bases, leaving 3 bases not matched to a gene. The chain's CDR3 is CASSLQLADNEQFF. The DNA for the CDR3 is TGTGCCAGCAGCTTACAGCTAGCGGACAATGAGCAGTTCTTC. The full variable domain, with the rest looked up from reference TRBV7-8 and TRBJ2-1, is GAGVSQSPRYKVAKRGQDVALRCDPISGHVSLFWYQQALGQGPEFLTYFQNEAQLDKSGLPSDRFFAERPEGSVSTLKIQRTQQEDSAVYLCASSLQLADNEQFFGPGTRLTVL.

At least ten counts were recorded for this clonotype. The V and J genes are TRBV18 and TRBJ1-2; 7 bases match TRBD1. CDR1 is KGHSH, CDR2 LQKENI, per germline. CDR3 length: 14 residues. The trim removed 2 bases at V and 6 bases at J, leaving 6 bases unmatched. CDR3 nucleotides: TGTGCCAGCTCACCAGAAACCAGGGGGGATGGCTACACCTTC. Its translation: CASSPETRGDGYTF.

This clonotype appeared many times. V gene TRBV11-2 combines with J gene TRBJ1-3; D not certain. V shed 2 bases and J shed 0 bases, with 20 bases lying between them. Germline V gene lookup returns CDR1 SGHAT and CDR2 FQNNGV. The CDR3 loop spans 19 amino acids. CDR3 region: CASSLRSGPRANSGNTIYF. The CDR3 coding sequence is TGTGCCAGCAGCTTAAGGTCCGGACCCCGGGCCAACTCTGGAAACACCATATATTTT.

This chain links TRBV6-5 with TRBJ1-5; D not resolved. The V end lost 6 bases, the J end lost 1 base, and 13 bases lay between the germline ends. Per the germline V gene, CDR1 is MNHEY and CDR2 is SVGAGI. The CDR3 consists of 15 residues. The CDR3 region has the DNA TGTGCCAGCAGGAGATCTACGCGGAGCAATCAGCCCCAGCATTTT. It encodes CASRRSTRSNQPQHF.

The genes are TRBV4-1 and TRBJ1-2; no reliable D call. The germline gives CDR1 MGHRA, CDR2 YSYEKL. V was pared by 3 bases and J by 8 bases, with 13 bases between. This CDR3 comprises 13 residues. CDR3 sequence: CASSHAGPTGYTF. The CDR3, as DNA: TGCGCCAGCAGCCACGCTGGCCCCACCGGCTACACCTTC.

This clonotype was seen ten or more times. The CDR3 DNA follows: TGTGCCAGTAGCGTTACTAGCGGGGTAATCTACGAGCAGTACTTC. It translates to CASSVTSGVIYEQYF. The chain employs TRBV19 and TRBJ2-7; 10 nucleotides line up with TRBD2. Losses at the gene ends were 6 bases for V and 3 bases for J; bases not matched to a gene: 8. Germline-derived CDR1 and CDR2 are LNHDA and SQIVND (reference sequence). This CDR3 is 15 amino acids long.

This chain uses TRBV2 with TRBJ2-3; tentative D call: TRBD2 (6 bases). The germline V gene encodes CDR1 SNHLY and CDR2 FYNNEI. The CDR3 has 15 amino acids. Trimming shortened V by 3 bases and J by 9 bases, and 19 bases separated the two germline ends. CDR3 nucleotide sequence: TGTGCCAGCAGTGATGGGCGGGACCTCCAGAGGACGCAGTATTTT. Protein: CASSDGRDLQRTQYF. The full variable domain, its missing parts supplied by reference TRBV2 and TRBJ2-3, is EPEVTQTPSHQVTQMGQEVILRCVPISNHLYFYWYRQILGQKVEFLVSFYNNEISEKSEIFDDQFSVERPDGSNFTLKIRSTKLEDSAMYFCASSDGRDLQRTQYFGPGTRLTVL.

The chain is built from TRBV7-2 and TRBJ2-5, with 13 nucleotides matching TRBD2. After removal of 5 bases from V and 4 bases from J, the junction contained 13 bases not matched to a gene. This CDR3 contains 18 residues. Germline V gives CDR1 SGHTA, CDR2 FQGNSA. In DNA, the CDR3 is TGTGCCAGCAGCCCCGGACTAGCGGGGGATTGGGTTTTAGAGACCCAGTACTTC. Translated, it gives CASSPGLAGDWVLETQYF.